Presented here are 3 T cell receptor beta chains from one specimen sequenced in a study of T cells in Graves' hyperthyroidism and ophthalmopathy. The TCR beta CDR3 regions underwent amplification using RNA transcripts as the source. The HTBI primer set was used in a first-round RT-PCR of the TCR CDR3. TCRdb reprocessed the multiplex PCR reads via MiXCR and lists one record per CDR3 protein. The sample carries about 540,000 distinct CDR3 sequences, more than 45% recorded once. Source material: peripheral blood or thyroid tissue (not recorded which). These receptors came from a woman aged 18-29 years with Graves' hyperthyroidism.

The chain combines TRBV25-1 with TRBJ2-7; 8 nucleotides agree with TRBD1. The V and J ends lost 5 bases and 3 bases, in that order; junction bases with no gene match: 12. The CDR3 totals 16 residues. The germline V gene encodes CDR1 MGHDK and CDR2 SYGVNS. CDR3 amino acids: CASSQPPGQALYEQYF. DNA of the CDR3: TGTGCCAGCAGTCAACCCCCGGGACAGGCCCTCTACGAGCAGTACTTC.

This clonotype occurred many times. The genes are TRBV7-9 and TRBJ1-2; 7 bases are shared with TRBD1. The CDR3 is 13 amino acids. With 4 bases clipped from V and 5 bases from J, the junction kept 4 bases outside the gene matches. Germline V CDR1 and CDR2: SEHNR, FQNEAQ (reference sequence). The CDR3 sequence is CASSWAGGYGYTF. CDR3 in DNA: TGTGCCAGCAGCTGGGCAGGGGGATATGGCTACACCTTC. Full variable domain (remainder filled in from reference TRBV7-9 and TRBJ1-2): DTGVSQNPRHKITKRGQNVTFRCDPISEHNRLYWYRQTLGQGPEFLTYFQNEAQLEKSRLLSDRFSAERPKGSFSTLEIQRTEQGDSAMYLCASSWAGGYGYTFGSGTRLTVV.

This sequence joins TRBV25-1 and TRBJ1-3, with 7 bases that match TRBD1. From germline, CDR1 is MGHDK and CDR2 SYGVNS. V lost 5 bases to trimming and J lost 2 bases; unmatched junction nucleotides: 9. CDR3 length: 16 residues. The chain's CDR3 is CASSFTRQGAGNTIYF. The CDR3 DNA reads as TGTGCCAGCAGTTTTACTCGCCAGGGGGCTGGAAACACCATATATTTT.